The present T cell receptor (beta chain) was sequenced within a study of Graves' ophthalmopathy and Graves' hyperthyroidism (dated by TCRdb to the late 2010s). About the full investigation: Peripheral blood samples were taken at the time of initial diagnosis, before any treatment was given. For independent validation, a separate cohort was made up of 18 to 20 hyperthyroidism patients plus 17 patients who later progressed from hyperthyroidism to ophthalmopathy. To explore V-J signatures that separate ophthalmopathy from hyperthyroidism, a discovery set of more than 95 patients was enrolled, consisting of 40 to 45 with ophthalmopathy and roughly 60 with stable hyperthyroidism. Following sampling, methimazole starting at 30 mg daily was administered to hyperthyroidism patients, and high-dose intravenous methylprednisolone was administered to ophthalmopathy patients. The study used signatures of the TCR beta repertoire to tell Graves' ophthalmopathy apart from Graves' hyperthyroidism and to predict which patients would progress to ophthalmopathy. For training and testing, the 95 to 100 patients in the discovery cohort were randomly divided in a 7:3 ratio. In total, 135 blood samples were TCR-sequenced: approximately 40 ophthalmopathy, approximately 75 hyperthyroidism and 17 hyperthyroidism-to-ophthalmopathy patients. In roughly 6 hyperthyroidism patients, T-cell repertoires of thyroid tissue and blood were compared.

This clonotype appeared many times. The antigen it recognizes is unknown. One base away there is no much larger clone; base qualities are not given. Points the paper makes about the study in general: Among expanded thyroid clonotypes with frequency above 0.001, most also showed up in blood, which suggests that blood repertoires may reflect the thyroid immune response. In validation, the model predicted ophthalmopathy progression with 70.59% sensitivity and roughly 78% specificity; 12 predicted patients were CT-confirmed with GO in a median of around 6 months. No statistical method was used to predetermine the sample size, and group allocation was not hidden from the investigators. In cross-validation, the 13-signature model distinguished ophthalmopathy from stable hyperthyroidism with about 88% sensitivity and 81% to 83% specificity, and in the test set the corresponding values were approximately 80% and 75%.

Its CDR3 holds 11 amino acids, cysteine through phenylalanine. The sequence is cut down to CDR3 DNA, 33 bases in frame from base 1. The CDR1 and CDR2 encoded by the germline V gene are MNHEY and SVGEGT. Cut back by 7 bases and 8 bases, the V and J ends lie 11 bases apart. A patient counted as having stable hyperthyroidism if there was no progression to ophthalmopathy within 18 months of follow-up. The hyperthyroidism patients were 18 to 65 years old and newly diagnosed, with a disease duration of less than 2 months. Patients with other autoimmune diseases, uncontrolled infections, pregnancy or lactation were excluded from the study. Clinical symptoms, serum thyroxine, TRAb, thyroid ultrasound and orbital computed tomography formed the basis of the diagnosis. PBMCs were isolated from about 9 ml of fresh peripheral blood by Ficoll-Paque density gradient centrifugation. Total RNA was extracted with Trizol reagent and quality-checked on an Agilent 2100 Bioanalyzer.

For repertoire sequencing, TCR beta CDR3 regions were amplified from RNA transcripts. A first-round RT-PCR used HTBI primers with the Qiagen OneStep RT-PCR kit, followed by a second-round multiplex PCR, size selection and purification. Libraries were sequenced on an Illumina HiSeq2000 using paired-end 100 bp reads. The published analysis was carried out like this. Reads were processed with SOAPnuke, discarding reads with adapters, uncalled bases, mean Phred below 15, or no exact constant-primer or identifier match. COPE v1.2.5 was used to merge high-quality paired reads. Each unique nucleotide sequence was defined as a clonotype, and clonotypes were aligned to IMGT TRB V, D and J references with MiTCR v1.1. The analysis was limited to V-J combinations with a frequency above 0.0001, which together covered 99% to 99.2% of the repertoires. For each V-J combination, a TCR clonal expansion and chaos score was defined as the ratio of F50 clonal expansion to chaos observed in the TCRdist matrix. Welch's t-statistics and random forest were used to reduce the features to 10 to 15 V-J combinations, which were then used as input to a naive Bayes classifier. The Morisita-Horn index was used to measure how similar the thyroid and blood repertoires were. The raw public data were reprocessed by TCRdb itself: fastp quality trimming at Q25, MiXCR clonotype calling, in-frame beta chains only. Rows with one shared CDR3 protein collapse into an entry with the most common genes and DNA. The V and J calls shown here were made by TCRdb, not taken from the authors' results. This sample is represented by about 380,000 distinct CDR3 sequences; about 16% of them were singletons. Approximately 7% of the sample is taken by the ten largest.

The clonotype originates from a woman aged 18-35 years with stable Graves' hyperthyroidism. Donor details come from another sample of the same person, matched by shared clones. The receptor chain draws on TRBV6-2 or TRBV6-3 and TRBJ1-1, with a tentative D gene TRBD1 over 6 matching bases. The sequencing sample was made of peripheral blood. The CDR3 reads CASKGGYEAFF. In nucleotide form, the sequence is TGTGCCAGCAAAGGGGGATACGAAGCTTTCTTT.